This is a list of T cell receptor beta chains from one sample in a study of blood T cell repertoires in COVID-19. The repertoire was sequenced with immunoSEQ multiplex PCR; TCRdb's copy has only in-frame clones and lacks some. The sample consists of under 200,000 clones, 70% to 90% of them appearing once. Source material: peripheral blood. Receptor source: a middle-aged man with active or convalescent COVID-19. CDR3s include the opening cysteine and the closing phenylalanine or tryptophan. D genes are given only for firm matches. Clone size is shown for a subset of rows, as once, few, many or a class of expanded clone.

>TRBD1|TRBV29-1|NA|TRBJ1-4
TGCAGCGTTCGGACAGGGTTTAATGAAAAACTGTTTTTT
CSVRTGFNEKLFF
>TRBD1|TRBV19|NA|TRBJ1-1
TGTGCCAGCCATCGGGACAGGGTCGAGAATGGGGCTGAAGCTTTCTTT
CASHRDRVENGAEAFF
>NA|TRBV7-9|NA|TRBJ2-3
TGTGCCAGCAGCTTAGACAGGGTGAGCACAGATACGCAGTATTTT
CASSLDRVSTDTQYF
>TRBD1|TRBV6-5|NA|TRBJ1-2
TGTGCCAGCAGTTACTCGATGTCCAGGGGGTTGGCTGGCTACACCTTC
CASSYSMSRGLAGYTF
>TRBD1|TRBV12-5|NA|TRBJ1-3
TGTGCTAGTGGTACGTCACCGGGACAGGGGTCGGTCGGAAACACCATATATTTT
CASGTSPGQGSVGNTIYF
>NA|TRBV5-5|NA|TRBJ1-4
TGTGCCAGCAGCTTGGCGACAGGAACTAATGAAAAACTGTTTTTT
CASSLATGTNEKLFF
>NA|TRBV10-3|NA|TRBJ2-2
TGTGCCATGCGGGGGCAGGGGAGCACCGGGGAGCTGTTTTTT
CAMRGQGSTGELFF
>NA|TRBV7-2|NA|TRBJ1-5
TGTGCCAGCAGTCCCCACGGTAGCAATCAGCCCCAGCATTTT
CASSPHGSNQPQHF
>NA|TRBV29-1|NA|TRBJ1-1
TGCAGCGTTGTGCGGGCCCTGACCCCCACTGAAGCTTTCTTT
CSVVRALTPTEAFF
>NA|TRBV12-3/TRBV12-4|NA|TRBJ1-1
TGTGCCAGCAGTTTAGCGCGGTCAGTTGAAGCTTTCTTT
CASSLARSVEAFF
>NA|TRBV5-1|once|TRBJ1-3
TGCGCCAGCAGCCCGATGGAGGGGTCCTCTGGAAACACCATATATTTT
CASSPMEGSSGNTIYF
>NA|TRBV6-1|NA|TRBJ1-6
TGTGCCAGCAGTGGGGACACCCTGCGGTCCTATAATTCACCCCTCCACTTT
CASSGDTLRSYNSPLHF
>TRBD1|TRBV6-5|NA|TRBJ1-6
TGTGCCAGCAGTTCGGACAGGGGGCTTTCACCCCTCCACTTT
CASSSDRGLSPLHF
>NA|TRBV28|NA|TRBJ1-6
TGTGCCAGCAGCCCCATGGAGGGAAGGAGCTCCTATAATTCACCCCTCCACTTT
CASSPMEGRSSYNSPLHF
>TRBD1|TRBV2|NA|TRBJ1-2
TGTGCCAGCAGTTCTCAGGGGGCTATGGATGGCTACACCTTC
CASSSQGAMDGYTF
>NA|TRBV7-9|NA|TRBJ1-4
TGTGCCAGCAGGCAGACAACTAATGAAAAACTGTTTTTT
CASRQTTNEKLFF
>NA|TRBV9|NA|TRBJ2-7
TGTGCCAGCAGCCCTACCCCAGGGGCTGGCTACGAGCAGTACTTC
CASSPTPGAGYEQYF
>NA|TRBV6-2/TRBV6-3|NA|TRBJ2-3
TGTGCCAGCAGCCCCTTGAGGGCCGGTACGCAGTATTTT
CASSPLRAGTQYF
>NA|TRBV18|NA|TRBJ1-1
TGTGCCAGCTCACCACGCGGGGATATCACTGAAGCTTTCTTT
CASSPRGDITEAFF
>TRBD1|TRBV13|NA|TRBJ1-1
TGTGCCAGCAGCTTAGGCGGGGACAGGAACACTGAAGCTTTCTTT
CASSLGGDRNTEAFF
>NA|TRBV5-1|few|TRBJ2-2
TGCGCCAGCAGCTTGGAGGGGGATCACACCGGGGAGCTGTTTTTT
CASSLEGDHTGELFF
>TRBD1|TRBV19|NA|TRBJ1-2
TGTGCCAGTAGTGACCGGGACAGGGGTGGCTACACCTTC
CASSDRDRGGYTF
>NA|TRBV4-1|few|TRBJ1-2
TGCGCCAGCTCCCACAGAGAGTATGGCTACACCTTC
CASSHREYGYTF
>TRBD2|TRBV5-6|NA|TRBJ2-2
TGTGCCAGCAGTTTACGATTTGGCGGGGGGGCCAAAACCGGGGAGCTGTTTTTT
CASSLRFGGGAKTGELFF
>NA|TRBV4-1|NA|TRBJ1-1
TGCGCCAGCAGCCGGGGCCGGCAGCGGAACACTGAAGCTTTCTTT
CASSRGRQRNTEAFF
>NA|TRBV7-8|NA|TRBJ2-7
TGTGCCAGCAGCTTGCTCGGGCAGGACTTTATCGGCTACGAGCAGTACTTC
CASSLLGQDFIGYEQYF
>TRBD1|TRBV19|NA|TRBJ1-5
TGTGCCACCCGGGGCAGGGGGCTAATTGGCAATCAGCCCCAGCATTTT
CATRGRGLIGNQPQHF
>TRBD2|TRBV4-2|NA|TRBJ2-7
TGTGCCAGCAGCCCGTCGGCGGGGGAGTCCTACGAGCAGTACTTC
CASSPSAGESYEQYF
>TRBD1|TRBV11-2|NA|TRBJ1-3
TGTGCCAGCAGCCGTCTCGGACAGGGACTCTCTGGAAACACCATATATTTT
CASSRLGQGLSGNTIYF
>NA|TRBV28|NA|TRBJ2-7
TGTGCCAGCAGTTCGTGGGCCTCCTACGAGCAGTACTTC
CASSSWASYEQYF
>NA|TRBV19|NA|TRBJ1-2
TGTGCCAGTAGGAAACCGGGTCGCAACTATGGCTACACCTTC
CASRKPGRNYGYTF
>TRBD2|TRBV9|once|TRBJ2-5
TGTGCCAGCAGCGTAGCTGGGGGACTAGCGGAGACCCAGTACTTC
CASSVAGGLAETQYF
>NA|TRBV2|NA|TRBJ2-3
TGTGCCAGCAGTGAAGGTAGCCAGGATACGCAGTATTTT
CASSEGSQDTQYF
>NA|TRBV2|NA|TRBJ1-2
TGTGCCAGCAGTGAGTTAGGGCAGGGATATGGCTACACCTTC
CASSELGQGYGYTF
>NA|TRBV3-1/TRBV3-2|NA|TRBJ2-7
TGTGCCAGCAGCCCGCTCGTTACAGGGTCCCAGTACTTC
CASSPLVTGSQYF
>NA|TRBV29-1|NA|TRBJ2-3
TGCAGCGTTGTTAGGACTAGCACAGATACGCAGTATTTT
CSVVRTSTDTQYF
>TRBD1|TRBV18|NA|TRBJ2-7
TGTGCCAGCTCACCGACAACAGGGGGAATAATTCGGGAGCAGTACTTC
CASSPTTGGIIREQYF
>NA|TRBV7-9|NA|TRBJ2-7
TGTGCCAGCAGCTTAGAACCAGGAACCGAGCAGTACTTC
CASSLEPGTEQYF
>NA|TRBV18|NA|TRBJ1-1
TGTGCCAGCTCACCAGCGTTTGACACTGAAGCTTTCTTT
CASSPAFDTEAFF
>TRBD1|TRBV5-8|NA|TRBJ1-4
TGTGCCAGCAGCTTTGGGACAGGGGCTAATGAAAAACTGTTTTTT
CASSFGTGANEKLFF
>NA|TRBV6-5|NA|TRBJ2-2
TGTGCCAGCAGTTACCGCAGGAACACCGGGGAGCTGTTTTTT
CASSYRRNTGELFF
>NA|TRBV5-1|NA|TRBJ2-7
TGCGCCAGCAGCTTGGACAGGGTGGTCGAGCAGTACTTC
CASSLDRVVEQYF
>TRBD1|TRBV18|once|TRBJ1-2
TGTGCCAGCTCACCAGGACAGGGCTATGGCTACACCTTC
CASSPGQGYGYTF
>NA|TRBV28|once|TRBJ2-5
TGTGCCAGCAGTTTCAGGGAGACCCAGTACTTC
CASSFRETQYF
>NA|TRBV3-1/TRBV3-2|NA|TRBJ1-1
TGTGCCAGCAGCCAAGATATTGGGGGCAGCCGGGTGGTGCACACTGAAGCTTTCTTT
CASSQDIGGSRVVHTEAFF
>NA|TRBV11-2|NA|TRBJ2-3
TGTGCCAGCAGCTCCCGACTGAGCACAGATACGCAGTATTTT
CASSSRLSTDTQYF
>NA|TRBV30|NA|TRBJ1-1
TGTGCCTGGAGTGTATTCCAGGGGTACACTGAAGCTTTCTTT
CAWSVFQGYTEAFF
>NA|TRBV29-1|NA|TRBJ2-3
TGCAGCGTTGCCGGAGCCTCCACAGATACGCAGTATTTT
CSVAGASTDTQYF
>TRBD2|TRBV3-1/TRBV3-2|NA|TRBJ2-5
TGTGCCAGCAGCCAACGGCGGGGGGGCCCCCAGGAGACCCAGTACTTC
CASSQRRGGPQETQYF
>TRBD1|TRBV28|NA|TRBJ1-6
TGTGCCAGCAGTTCCCGGACAGGGGTTGGTTCACCCCTCCACTTT
CASSSRTGVGSPLHF
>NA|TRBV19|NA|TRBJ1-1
TGTGCCAGTAGTAATGTGCCCGGGGGGCGAAGGACTGAAGCTTTCTTT
CASSNVPGGRRTEAFF
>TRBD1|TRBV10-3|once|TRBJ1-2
TGTGCCATCAGTGAAGAGGGACAGCTTATAAACTTC
CAISEEGQLINF
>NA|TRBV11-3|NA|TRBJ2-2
TGTGCCAGCAGCTTAGTCAGCACCGGGGAGCTGTTTTTT
CASSLVSTGELFF
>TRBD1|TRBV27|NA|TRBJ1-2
TGTGCCAGCAGTCCCCGGGACAGGGTCCCTATTGGCTACACCTTC
CASSPRDRVPIGYTF
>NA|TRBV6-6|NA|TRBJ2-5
TGTGCCAGCGCTTCAAGGGGGGAGACCCAGTACTTC
CASASRGETQYF
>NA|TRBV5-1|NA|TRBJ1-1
TGCGCCAGCAGCTTAACCCCCGCCGCAGGGAAGAACACTGAAGCTTTCTTT
CASSLTPAAGKNTEAFF
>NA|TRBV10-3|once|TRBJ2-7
TGTGCCATCAGTGGGGGGGAGATTAGTTACGAGCAGTACTTC
CAISGGEISYEQYF